Each of the 32 T cell receptor beta chains below was sequenced from the same sample in a study of T cells in Graves' hyperthyroidism and ophthalmopathy. Researchers took RNA transcripts and amplified the TCR beta CDR3 regions from them. Using the HTBI primer set, a first-round RT-PCR was run on the TCR CDR3. TCRdb analysed the multiplex PCR reads with MiXCR anew, one entry per CDR3 protein. This sample has about 350,000 distinct CDR3 sequences; about a sixth occur once, and the top ten carry 15% to 19%. The specimen sequenced was blood. The source of these receptors is a woman aged 40 to 50 with Graves' ophthalmopathy.

This clonotype appeared many times. The V and J genes are TRBV9 and TRBJ2-7; 7 bases fit TRBD2. The J segment lost 6 bases and the V segment lost 6 bases, leaving 12 bases of the junction unmatched. CDR3 length: 14 residues. CDR1 and CDR2 from the germline V gene are SGDLS and YYNGEE. CDR3 region: CASTEGEGPLEQYF. The CDR3 nucleotides are TGTGCCAGCACCGAAGGGGAGGGCCCTCTCGAGCAGTACTTC.

This clonotype has a count of ten or more. The gene calls are TRBV7-3 and TRBJ2-2, with D perhaps matching TRBD1 (5 bases). The CDR3 totals 14 residues. Trimming left V 1 base short and J 8 bases short, with 11 bases between. Germline lookup yields CDR1 SGHTA and CDR2 FQGTGA. The CDR3 sequence is CASSLNRGGGELFF. The CDR3 bases are TGTGCCAGCAGCTTAAATAGGGGCGGAGGGGAGCTGTTTTTT.

Many counts were recorded for this clonotype. This chain links TRBV5-1 with TRBJ2-2; D not certain. CDR1 and CDR2 from the germline V gene are SGHRS and YFSETQ. The CDR3 spans 15 residues. The V end lost 2 bases, the J end lost 4 bases, and 12 bases lay between the germline ends. The CDR3 DNA follows: TGCGCCAGCAGCTTTGAAGAGATGGGCACCGGGGAGCTGTTTTTT. Protein: CASSFEEMGTGELFF.

J is TRBJ1-5 and V is TRBV4-1; tentative D call: TRBD1 (5 bases). V lost 1 base, J lost 6 bases, and 10 bases lay in between. The CDR3 totals 14 residues. Germline values: CDR1 MGHRA, CDR2 YSYEKL. This CDR3 reads CASSQVREPQPQHF. In DNA form, the CDR3 reads TGCGCCAGCAGCCAAGTCAGGGAGCCTCAGCCCCAGCATTTT.

This clonotype was recorded many times. The V call is TRBV19, the J call TRBJ1-2; D is possibly TRBD1 (5 bases). This CDR3 has 14 amino acids. V dropped 4 bases and J dropped 8 bases, with 17 bases sitting between them. Germline values: CDR1 LNHDA, CDR2 SQIVND (reference sequence). This CDR3 is CASSTNGGIDGYTF. CDR3 in DNA: TGTGCCAGTAGTACCAACGGGGGAATCGACGGCTACACCTTC. The whole variable domain, remainder taken from reference TRBV19 and TRBJ1-2, is DGGITQSPKYLFRKEGQNVTLSCEQNLNHDAMYWYRQDPGQGLRLIYYSQIVNDFQKGDIAEGYSVSREKKESFPLTVTSAQKNPTAFYLCASSTNGGIDGYTFGSGTRLTVV.

This clonotype was counted ten times or more. This chain joins TRBV28 and TRBJ2-2; D ambiguous. Per the germline V gene, CDR1 is MDHEN and CDR2 is SYDVKM. Deletions cut 5 bases from V and 6 bases from J, with 19 bases between. The CDR3 length is 16 residues. The DNA for the CDR3 is TGTGCCAGCAGTCGGACGGGCTTTAGACCCCCCGGGGAGCTGTTTTTT. Encoded protein: CASSRTGFRPPGELFF.

The chain has TRBV5-1 and TRBJ2-7, with D perhaps TRBD1 or TRBD2 (5 bases each). Germline V lookup: CDR1 SGHRS, CDR2 YFSETQ. V was cut by 3 bases and J by 2 bases, with 12 bases left in between. The CDR3 has 14 residues. The CDR3: CASSSGPYPYEQYF. The CDR3 coding sequence is TGCGCCAGCAGCTCGGGACCCTACCCCTACGAGCAGTACTTC.

There are many counts of this clonotype. The chain is built from TRBV10-3 and TRBJ2-7; D is possibly TRBD1 or TRBD2 (6 bases each). Germline V lookup: CDR1 ENHRY, CDR2 SYGVKD. Trimming removed 6 bases at V and 2 bases at J, with 11 bases between. There are 13 residues in the CDR3. CDR3 coding DNA: TGTGCCATCAGGAGGGGGGTCGCCTACGAGCAGTACTTC. As protein: CAIRRGVAYEQYF.

This clonotype has a count of ten or more. The genes are TRBV7-9 and TRBJ2-7; D possibly corresponds to TRBD2 (5 bases). This CDR3 has 13 amino acids. V was cut by 11 bases and J by 6 bases, with 20 bases left in between. Germline V lookup: CDR1 SEHNR, CDR2 FQNEAQ (reference sequence). The CDR3 DNA is TGTGCCTCCCGGGCCGCCAGTGGAGGCGAGCAGTACTTC. Its protein is CASRAASGGEQYF.

There are many counts of this clonotype. The chain employs TRBV6-5 and TRBJ2-7, with a weak D call TRBD2 (6 bases). Germline V gives CDR1 MNHEY, CDR2 SVGAGI. The CDR3 totals 14 residues. The V end was cut by 5 bases, the J end by 2 bases, with 13 bases between. In nucleotides, the CDR3 is TGTGCCAGCAGTCCGGGGGTAAATCCCTACGAGCAGTACTTC. This sequence encodes CASSPGVNPYEQYF.

In its sample, this clonotype was seen many times. J is TRBJ2-5 and V is TRBV19, with D possibly being TRBD1 (6 bases). Trimming shortened V by 8 bases and J by 4 bases, and 17 bases separated the two germline ends. CDR3 length equals 14 residues. Germline CDR1 reads LNHDA; CDR2 reads SQIVND (reference sequence). The chain's CDR3 is CASSLWGPSETQYF. Written as DNA, the CDR3 is TGTGCCAGTTCGCTCTGGGGGCCCTCAGAGACCCAGTACTTC.

This clonotype was seen many times. CDR3 loop: CALAADKPFYGYTF. The CDR3 bases are TGTGCCCTGGCTGCGGACAAACCTTTCTATGGCTACACCTTC. The chain is built from TRBV30 and TRBJ1-2, with a weak D call TRBD1 (5 bases). The CDR3 has 14 residues. V lost 8 bases, J lost 4 bases, and 20 bases lay in between. In germline, CDR1 is GTSNPN, CDR2 SVGIG (reference sequence).

The sample holds many counts of this clonotype. The J gene is TRBJ2-4, the V gene TRBV20-1; D gene uncertain. CDR1 is DFQATT, CDR2 SNEGSKA, per germline (reference sequence). V was clipped by 2 bases and J by 7 bases, with 12 bases between them. The CDR3 has 13 residues. CDR3 nucleotide sequence: TGCAGTGCTAGAAATCCCTCCGGGAACATTCAGTACTTC. This sequence encodes CSARNPSGNIQYF.

This clonotype was picked up many times. The rearrangement uses TRBV30 and TRBJ2-2; possible D gene TRBD1, 5 bases. There are 14 residues in the CDR3. The germline V gene has CDR1 GTSNPN and CDR2 SVGIG (reference sequence). Trimming removed 5 bases at V and 8 bases at J, with 18 bases between. CDR3 sequence (DNA): TGTGCCTGGGATCGACGACAGTCCGCGGGGGAGCTGTTTTTT. Translated, it gives CAWDRRQSAGELFF. The full variable domain, with the rest looked up from reference TRBV30 and TRBJ2-2, is SQTIHQWPATLVQPVGSPLSLECTVEGTSNPNLYWYRQAAGRGLQLLFYSVGIGQISSEVPQNLSASRPQDRQFILSSKKLLLSDSGFYLCAWDRRQSAGELFFGEGSRLTVL.

This clonotype was counted at least ten times. The V call is TRBV30, the J call TRBJ2-2, with D possibly TRBD1 on 5 matching bases. V lost 0 bases and J 3 bases, leaving 11 bases between the germline ends. In germline, CDR1 is GTSNPN, CDR2 SVGIG (reference sequence). This CDR3 spans 15 amino acids. CDR3 DNA sequence: TGTGCCTGGAGTGTTGTAGGGGTTGACACCGGGGAGCTGTTTTTT. Its protein product is CAWSVVGVDTGELFF.

This clonotype was observed at least ten times. The chain recombines TRBV11-1 with TRBJ1-2, with 10 bases aligning to TRBD1. V shed 5 bases and J 5 bases; nucleotides not matched to a gene: 11. CDR3 length equals 16 residues. Germline loops: CDR1 SGHAT, CDR2 FQDESV (reference sequence). CDR3 nucleotides: TGTGCCAGCAGCAACCCAGACAGGGGGCCCGCATATGGCTACACCTTC. It encodes CASSNPDRGPAYGYTF.

V usage is TRBV7-2 and J usage is TRBJ2-7; D is perhaps TRBD1 (5 bases). Germline V gene sequence: CDR1 SGHTA, CDR2 FQGNSA. This CDR3 comprises 13 residues. Trimming took 1 base from V and 7 from J, leaving 11 bases between them. This chain's CDR3 is CASSLVATGEQYF. The CDR3 DNA sequence: TGTGCCAGCAGCTTAGTAGCCACAGGTGAGCAGTACTTC.

This clonotype has ten or more counts. The chain has TRBV27 and TRBJ1-2; TRBD1 matches at 7 bases. V lost 5 bases to trimming and J lost 13 bases; unmatched junction nucleotides: 10. Germline V gene data show CDR1 as MNHEY and CDR2 as SMNVEV (reference sequence). The CDR3 covers 12 residues. CDR3 nucleotides: TGTGCCAGCAGTCCGATACAGGGGAAGATCACCTTC. As protein: CASSPIQGKITF.

This clonotype was observed at least ten times. The CDR3 protein is CASTGKRNTGELFF. Here the CDR3 DNA reads TGTGCCAGCACAGGGAAGCGGAACACCGGGGAGCTGTTTTTT. This sequence joins TRBV6-1 and TRBJ2-2; perhaps TRBD1 as D (5 bases). The V end lost 7 bases, the J end lost 1 base, and 10 bases lay between the germline ends. The CDR3 covers 14 residues. Looked up from germline, CDR1 is MNHNS and CDR2 is SASEGT.

This clonotype was detected many times. The V gene is TRBV19, the J gene TRBJ1-5; D gene ambiguous. Germline values: CDR1 LNHDA, CDR2 SQIVND (reference sequence). The CDR3 loop spans 14 amino acids. The ends were cut back, 4 bases at V and 3 bases at J, with 10 bases in the middle. The CDR3 DNA is TGTGCCAGTAGTAGAGACGGCTACAATCAGCCCCAGCATTTT. Amino acids: CASSRDGYNQPQHF.

CDR3 amino acids: CASNQGLAGVYEQYF. The CDR3 coding sequence is TGTGCCAGCAATCAGGGACTAGCGGGAGTCTACGAGCAGTACTTC. This sequence joins TRBV6-1 and TRBJ2-7; 14 positions match TRBD2. This CDR3 has 15 amino acids. V shed 7 bases, J shed 3 bases, and the junction held 5 bases outside the gene matches. Germline assignment: CDR1 MNHNS and CDR2 SASEGT.

This clonotype appeared many times. The rearrangement uses TRBV5-5 and TRBJ1-1, with D uncertain. Trimming took 4 bases from V and 3 from J, leaving 4 bases between them. The CDR3 contains 11 residues. The germline gives CDR1 SGHKS, CDR2 YYEKEE (reference sequence). The CDR3 coding sequence is TGTGCCAGCAGCCTATACACTGAAGCTTTCTTT. This translates into CASSLYTEAFF.

This clonotype occurred many times. This chain uses TRBV6-5 with TRBJ1-2, with D tentatively TRBD1 (5 bases). Trimming removed 3 bases from V and 10 bases from J, with 18 bases in between. The germline gives CDR1 MNHEY, CDR2 SVGAGI. The CDR3 is 14 residues long. This chain's CDR3 is CASSYNRDGRVYTF. The CDR3 region has the DNA TGTGCCAGCAGTTATAACCGGGACGGCCGGGTCTACACCTTC.

In its sample, this clonotype was seen many times. The gene calls are TRBV4-1 and TRBJ1-5; maybe TRBD1 (6 bases). CDR3 size: 15 residues. Germline V gene lookup returns CDR1 MGHRA and CDR2 YSYEKL. V lost 5 bases and J 7 bases, leaving 18 bases between the germline ends. The CDR3 loop is CASSFIAGVGQPQHF. The CDR3 region has the DNA TGCGCCAGCAGCTTTATAGCAGGGGTAGGACAGCCCCAGCATTTT.

In its sample, this clonotype was seen many times. The J gene is TRBJ1-5, the V gene TRBV30, with TRBD1 matching over 7 bases. V trimming: 2 bases; J trimming: 7 bases; junction bases outside the gene matches: 5. CDR3 size: 13 residues. Germline V gene lookup returns CDR1 GTSNPN and CDR2 SVGIG (reference sequence). The CDR3 nucleotides are TGTGCCTGGAGTATGGGACAGCGACAGCCCCAGCATTTT. It encodes CAWSMGQRQPQHF.

V usage is TRBV6-2 or TRBV6-3 and J usage is TRBJ1-5; D gene ambiguous. Germline CDR1 and CDR2: MNHEY and SVGEGT. The CDR3 is 16 amino acids. V lost 0 bases, J lost 0 bases, and 9 bases lay in between. CDR3 DNA sequence: TGTGCCAGCAGTTACTCCGTCGGGGATAGCAATCAGCCCCAGCATTTT. This gives the protein CASSYSVGDSNQPQHF.

The V gene is TRBV6-5, the J gene TRBJ2-3, with D uncertain. Trimming took off 0 bases at V and 0 bases at J, with 10 bases between the two ends. The V gene's germline CDR1 is MNHEY and CDR2 SVGAGI. This CDR3 has 16 amino acids. As DNA, the CDR3 is TGTGCCAGCAGTTACTCAGGCGGAGCTAGCACAGATACGCAGTATTTT. Protein product: CASSYSGGASTDTQYF.

The chain combines TRBV12-3 or TRBV12-4 with TRBJ1-1; D is perhaps TRBD1 (5 bases). Trimming pared 6 bases from V and 6 bases from J, leaving 17 bases between. The CDR3 extends over 14 amino acids. The CDR3 nucleotides read TGTGCCAGCAGACGCGACAGTCTCTCGGCTGAAGCTTTCTTT. Its translation: CASRRDSLSAEAFF.

This clonotype was observed many times. This rearrangement joins TRBV19 to TRBJ2-2, with D perhaps TRBD2 (5 bases). Germline loops: CDR1 LNHDA, CDR2 SQIVND (reference sequence). This CDR3 contains 14 residues. Trimming removed 3 bases at V and 4 bases at J, with 9 bases between. CDR3 coding DNA: TGTGCCAGTAGTATCCAGGCGGGCACCGGGGAGCTGTTTTTT. Protein: CASSIQAGTGELFF.

Comment on this clonotype: A read error may explain this, as a much larger clone is one base away. The genes are TRBV6-1 and TRBJ2-6, with D possibly being TRBD1 (5 bases). Trimming took 6 bases from V and 2 from J, leaving 11 bases between them. The CDR3 runs 15 residues. Germline assignment: CDR1 MNHNS and CDR2 SASEGT. The CDR3 loop reads CASRVVGPGANVLTF. The CDR3 coding sequence is TGTGCCAGCAGGGTTGTGGGGCCTGGGGCCAACGTCCTGACTTTC.

The J gene is TRBJ2-2, the V gene TRBV7-8; 11 bases line up with TRBD2. V lost 4 bases to trimming and J lost 7 bases; unmatched junction nucleotides: 8. CDR1 is SGHVS and CDR2 is FQNEAQ in the germline V gene. The CDR3 totals 16 residues. Here the CDR3 reads CASSYRRGTSGGELFF. The DNA for the CDR3 is TGTGCCAGCAGCTACCGCCGGGGGACTAGCGGCGGGGAGCTGTTTTTT.

As for this clonotype: This could be a read error, since a much larger clone is one nucleotide away. The chain is built from TRBV7-8 and TRBJ2-3, with D unclear. The germline CDR1 and CDR2 sequences are SGHVS and FQNEAQ. The CDR3 loop spans 14 amino acids. CDR3 sequence reads: CASSLETSTDTRYF. DNA for the CDR3: TGTGCCAGCAGCTTGGAGACTTCCACAGATACGCGGTATTTT.